This T cell receptor (beta chain) appears in the sequencing data of a study of Graves' ophthalmopathy and Graves' hyperthyroidism. Overall study: The collection of peripheral blood took place at initial diagnosis, before any treatment.

TCR beta CDR3 regions were amplified from RNA transcripts. The first round was an RT-PCR with HTBI primers, and the second round was a multiplex PCR. TCRdb independently ran MiXCR on the multiplex PCR reads; one entry per CDR3 protein. Altogether roughly 160,000 distinct CDR3 sequences are present, approximately 40% being singletons, with the ten largest covering roughly 8.9%. Broader study findings: Blood also held most thyroid clonotypes expanded above 0.001 frequency.

Unmatched junction bases numbered 8, after V lost 6 bases and J lost 4 bases. The CDR3 totals 16 residues. The V gene's germline CDR1 is MNHNS and CDR2 SASEGT. In its sample, this clonotype was seen many times. Its cognate antigen is unknown. Each donor who had ophthalmopathy showed moderate-to-severe activity, a CAS of ≥3, a NOSPECS of ≥4, and a duration under 3 months. Sampling less than 13 ml of fresh peripheral blood provided the PBMCs. The genes are TRBV6-1 and TRBJ1-5; TRBD1 aligns across 11 bases. Sample: peripheral blood. The receptor comes from a man aged 25 to 40 with Graves' ophthalmopathy. The CDR3 is CASRNTGTGGNQPQHF. In DNA, the CDR3 is TGTGCCAGCAGAAATACCGGGACAGGGGGAAATCAGCCCCAGCATTTT.